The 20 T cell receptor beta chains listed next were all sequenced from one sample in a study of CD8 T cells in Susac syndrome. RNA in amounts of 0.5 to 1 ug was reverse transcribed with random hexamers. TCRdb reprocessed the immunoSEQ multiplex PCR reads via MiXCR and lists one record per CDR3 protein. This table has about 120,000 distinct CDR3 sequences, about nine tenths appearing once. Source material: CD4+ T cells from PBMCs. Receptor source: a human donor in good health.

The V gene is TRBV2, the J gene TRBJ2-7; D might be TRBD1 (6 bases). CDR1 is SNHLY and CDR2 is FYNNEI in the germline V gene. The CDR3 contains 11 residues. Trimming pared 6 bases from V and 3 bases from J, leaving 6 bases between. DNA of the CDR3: TGTGCCAGCAGGGGACACTACGAGCAGTACTTC. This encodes CASRGHYEQYF.

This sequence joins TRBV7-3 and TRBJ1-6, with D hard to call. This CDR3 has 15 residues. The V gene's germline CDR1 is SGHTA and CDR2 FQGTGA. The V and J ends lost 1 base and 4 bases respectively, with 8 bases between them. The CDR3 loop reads CASSLNGFYNSPLHF. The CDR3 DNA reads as TGTGCCAGCAGCTTAAATGGCTTTTATAATTCACCCCTCCACTTT.

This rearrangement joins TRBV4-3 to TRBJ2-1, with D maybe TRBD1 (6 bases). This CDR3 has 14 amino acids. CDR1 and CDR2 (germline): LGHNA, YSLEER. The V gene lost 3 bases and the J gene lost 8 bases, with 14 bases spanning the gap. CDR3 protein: CASSQHRDGYEQFF. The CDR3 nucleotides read TGCGCCAGCAGCCAGCACAGGGATGGCTATGAGCAGTTCTTC.

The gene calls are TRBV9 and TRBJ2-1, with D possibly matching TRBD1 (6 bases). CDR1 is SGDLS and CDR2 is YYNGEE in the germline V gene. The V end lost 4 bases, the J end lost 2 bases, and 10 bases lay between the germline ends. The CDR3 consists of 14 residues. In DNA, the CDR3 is TGTGCCAGCAGCCCTCGGACAGCCTACAATGAGCAGTTCTTC. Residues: CASSPRTAYNEQFF.

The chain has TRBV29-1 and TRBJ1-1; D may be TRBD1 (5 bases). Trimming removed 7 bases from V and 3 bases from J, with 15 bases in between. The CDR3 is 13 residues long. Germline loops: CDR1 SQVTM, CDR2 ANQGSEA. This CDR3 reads CSGAWGIDTEAFF. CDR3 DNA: TGCAGCGGCGCTTGGGGGATTGACACTGAAGCTTTCTTT.

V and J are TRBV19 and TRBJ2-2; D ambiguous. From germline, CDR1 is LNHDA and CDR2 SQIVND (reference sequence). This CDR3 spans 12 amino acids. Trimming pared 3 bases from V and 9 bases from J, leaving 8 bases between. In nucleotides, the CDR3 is TGTGCCAGTAGTATGGTCTCCAGGGAGCTGTTTTTT. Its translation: CASSMVSRELFF.

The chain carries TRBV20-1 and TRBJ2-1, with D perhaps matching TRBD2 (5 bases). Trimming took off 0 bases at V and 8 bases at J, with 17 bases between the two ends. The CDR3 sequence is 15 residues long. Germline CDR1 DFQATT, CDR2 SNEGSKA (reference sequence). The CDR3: CSARDPLASRDEQFF. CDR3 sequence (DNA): TGCAGTGCTAGAGATCCCCTGGCCTCGCGGGATGAGCAGTTCTTC.

The CDR3: CASSLQTNTEAFF. The CDR3 DNA reads TGTGCCAGCAGCTTACAGACGAACACTGAAGCTTTCTTT. The gene calls are TRBV7-3 and TRBJ1-1; D remains unclear. V gave up 2 bases and J gave up 1 base, with 5 bases separating them. The germline V gene has CDR1 SGHTA and CDR2 FQGTGA. The CDR3 covers 13 residues.

The CDR3 DNA reads as TGCGCCAGCAGCTTGGCCACGGCAGGGGGAAGTGAAAAACTGTTTTTT. Its protein is CASSLATAGGSEKLFF. The rearrangement links TRBV5-1 to TRBJ1-4; 7 bases fit TRBD1. Germline lookup yields CDR1 SGHRS and CDR2 YFSETQ. The CDR3 loop spans 16 amino acids. The V segment lost 0 bases and the J segment 7 bases; nucleotides outside the gene matches: 9.

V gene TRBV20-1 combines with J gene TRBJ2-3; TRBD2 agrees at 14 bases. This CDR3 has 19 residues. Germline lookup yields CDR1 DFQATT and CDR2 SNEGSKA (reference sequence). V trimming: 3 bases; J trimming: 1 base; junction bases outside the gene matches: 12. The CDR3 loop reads CSASPFGTSGSSGTDTQYF. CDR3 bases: TGCAGTGCTAGCCCCTTCGGGACTAGCGGGAGTTCGGGCACAGATACGCAGTATTTT.

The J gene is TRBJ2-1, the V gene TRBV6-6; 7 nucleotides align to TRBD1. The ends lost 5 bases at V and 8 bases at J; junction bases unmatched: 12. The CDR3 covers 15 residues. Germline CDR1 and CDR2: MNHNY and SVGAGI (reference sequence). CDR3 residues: CASSPSGTDFYEQFF. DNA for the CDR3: TGTGCCAGCAGTCCTTCCGGGACAGACTTCTATGAGCAGTTCTTC.

CDR3 DNA: TGTGCCAGCAGCAAAGAAATTGGGACCGTTTCAACTAATGAAAAACTGTTTTTT. It yields the protein CASSKEIGTVSTNEKLFF. This chain connects TRBV21-1 to TRBJ1-4; the table gives TRBD1 as D, unverified against the DNA. TRBV21-1 is termed a pseudogene. The CDR3 is made up of 18 amino acids.

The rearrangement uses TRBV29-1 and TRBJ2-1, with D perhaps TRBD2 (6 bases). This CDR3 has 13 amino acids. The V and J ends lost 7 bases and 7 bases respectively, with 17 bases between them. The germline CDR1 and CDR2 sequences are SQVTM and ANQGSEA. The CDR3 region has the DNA TGCAGCGGGCACGGAGGGCCAGGTAATGAGCAGTTCTTC. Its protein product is CSGHGGPGNEQFF.

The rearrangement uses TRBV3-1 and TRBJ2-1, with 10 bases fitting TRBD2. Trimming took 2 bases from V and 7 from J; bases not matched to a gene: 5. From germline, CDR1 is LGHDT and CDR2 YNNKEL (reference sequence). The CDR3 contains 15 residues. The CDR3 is CASSQRAGGVNEQFF. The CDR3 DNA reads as TGTGCCAGCAGCCAACGAGCGGGGGGGGTGAATGAGCAGTTCTTC.

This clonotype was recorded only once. The CDR3 loop reads CASSRGQGPYEQYF. The CDR3 DNA reads TGTGCCAGTAGCAGAGGACAAGGCCCCTACGAGCAGTACTTC. The rearrangement uses TRBV19 and TRBJ2-7, with D perhaps TRBD1 (5 bases). The CDR3 spans 14 residues. Germline CDR1 reads LNHDA; CDR2 reads SQIVND (reference sequence). V was trimmed by 6 bases and J by 2 bases, leaving 14 bases between them.

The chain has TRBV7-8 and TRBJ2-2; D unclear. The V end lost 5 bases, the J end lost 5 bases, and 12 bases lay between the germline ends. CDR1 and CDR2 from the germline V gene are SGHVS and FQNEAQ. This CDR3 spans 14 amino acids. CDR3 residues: CASSPNDGTGELFF. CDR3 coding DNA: TGTGCCAGCAGCCCCAACGACGGGACCGGGGAGCTGTTTTTT.

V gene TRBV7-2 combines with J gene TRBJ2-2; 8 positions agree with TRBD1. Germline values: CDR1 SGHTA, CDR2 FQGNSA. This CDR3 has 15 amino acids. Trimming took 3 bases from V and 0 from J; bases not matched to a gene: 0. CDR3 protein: CASSFRGPNTGELFF. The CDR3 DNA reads TGTGCCAGCAGCTTCAGGGGGCCGAACACCGGGGAGCTGTTTTTT.

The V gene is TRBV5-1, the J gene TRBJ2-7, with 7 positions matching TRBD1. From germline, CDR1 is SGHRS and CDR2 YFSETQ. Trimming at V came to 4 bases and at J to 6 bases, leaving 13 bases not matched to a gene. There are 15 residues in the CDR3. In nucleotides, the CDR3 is TGCGCCAGCAGCCTTGGGGCCGGGACAGAACGCGAGCAGTACTTC. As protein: CASSLGAGTEREQYF.

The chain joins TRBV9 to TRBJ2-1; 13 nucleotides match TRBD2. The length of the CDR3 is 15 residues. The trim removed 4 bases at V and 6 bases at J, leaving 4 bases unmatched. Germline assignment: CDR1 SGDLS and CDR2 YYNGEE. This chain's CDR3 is CASSPRTSGGNEQFF. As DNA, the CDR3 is TGTGCCAGCAGCCCCCGGACTAGCGGGGGCAATGAGCAGTTCTTC.

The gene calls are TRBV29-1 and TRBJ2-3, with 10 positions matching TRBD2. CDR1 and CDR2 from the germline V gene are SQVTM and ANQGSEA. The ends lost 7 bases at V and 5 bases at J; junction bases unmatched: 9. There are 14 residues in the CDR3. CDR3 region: CSGRSSGGGDTQYF. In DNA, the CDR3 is TGCAGCGGACGATCTAGCGGGGGAGGAGATACGCAGTATTTT.